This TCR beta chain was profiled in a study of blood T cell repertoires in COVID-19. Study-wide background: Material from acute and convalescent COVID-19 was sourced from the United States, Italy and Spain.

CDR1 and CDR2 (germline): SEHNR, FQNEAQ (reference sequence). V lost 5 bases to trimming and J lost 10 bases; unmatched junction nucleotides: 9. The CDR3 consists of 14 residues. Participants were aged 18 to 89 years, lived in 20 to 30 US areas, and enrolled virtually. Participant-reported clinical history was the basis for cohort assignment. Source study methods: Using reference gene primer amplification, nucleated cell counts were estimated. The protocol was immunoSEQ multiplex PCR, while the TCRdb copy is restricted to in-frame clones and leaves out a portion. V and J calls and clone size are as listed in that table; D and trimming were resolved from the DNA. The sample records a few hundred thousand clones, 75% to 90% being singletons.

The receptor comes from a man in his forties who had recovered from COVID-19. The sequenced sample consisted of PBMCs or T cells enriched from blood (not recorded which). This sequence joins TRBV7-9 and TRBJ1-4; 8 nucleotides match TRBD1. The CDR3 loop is CASSQDRVTGKLFF. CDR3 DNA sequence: TGTGCCAGCAGCCAGGACAGGGTGACTGGAAAACTGTTTTTT.